This entry lists 27 T cell receptor beta chains sequenced from one sample in a study of early T cells in non-severe SARS-CoV-2 infection. TCRdb re-called the 5' RACE reads through MiXCR, storing one row per CDR3 protein. Found here are about 56,000 distinct CDR3 sequences, more than 9% of them singletons; the top ten hold approximately 6.5%. The sample consisted of whole blood. These receptors came from an adult who was a healthcare worker with PCR-confirmed SARS-CoV-2 infection or an uninfected control (not recorded which).

The chain joins TRBV6-5 to TRBJ1-1; D unresolved. CDR1 and CDR2 (germline): MNHEY, SVGAGI. Trimming took 0 bases from V and 11 from J, leaving 10 bases between them. The CDR3 totals 12 residues. The CDR3 is CASSYSTSKAFF. CDR3 DNA sequence: TGTGCCAGCAGTTACTCCACAAGTAAGGCTTTCTTT.

About this clonotype: A much bigger clone sits one base away, suggesting this may be a read error. The gene calls are TRBV7-2 and TRBJ2-3; TRBD2 aligns across 8 bases. The CDR3 runs 17 residues. Germline lookup yields CDR1 SGHTA and CDR2 FQGNSA. The ends lost 5 bases at V and 0 bases at J; junction bases unmatched: 10. CDR3 in amino acids: CASSPFASGLSTDTQYF. CDR3 in DNA: TGTGCCAGCAGCCCTTTCGCTAGCGGGCTTAGCACAGATACGCAGTATTTT.

This clonotype was observed a handful of times. The CDR3 loop is CSASMSGASLGEQYF. In nucleotides, the CDR3 is TGCAGTGCTAGTATGAGCGGGGCCTCACTAGGCGAGCAGTACTTC. The chain couples TRBV20-1 to TRBJ2-7, with 7 bases matching TRBD2. V was clipped by 3 bases and J by 6 bases; unmatched bases: 14. The CDR3 totals 15 residues. Germline V gives CDR1 DFQATT, CDR2 SNEGSKA (reference sequence).

This rearrangement joins TRBV23-1 to TRBJ2-7; D may be TRBD2 (5 bases). TRBV23-1 is marked as an open reading frame, function uncertain. This CDR3 contains 16 residues. V dropped 3 bases and J dropped 0 bases, with 15 bases sitting between them. This CDR3 is CASSQAAGSSSYEQYF. The CDR3 nucleotides read TGCGCCAGCAGTCAGGCGGCGGGCTCCAGCTCCTACGAGCAGTACTTC.

This clonotype showed up just a few times. The chain has TRBV3-1 and TRBJ2-7, with a weak D call TRBD2 (6 bases). The germline V and J ends were trimmed by 3 bases and 6 bases, with 18 bases remaining between them. Germline V gene data show CDR1 as LGHDT and CDR2 as YNNKEL (reference sequence). The CDR3 loop spans 15 amino acids. The CDR3 DNA reads as TGTGCCAGCAGCCAGTGGGGAGGACTGACTTTCGAGCAGTACTTC. Translated, it gives CASSQWGGLTFEQYF.

This clonotype was recorded at least ten times. V usage is TRBV11-2 and J usage is TRBJ2-1, with TRBD2 as a possible D gene (6 bases). Germline CDR1 is SGHAT and CDR2 is FQNNGV. The CDR3 consists of 13 residues. Deletions cut 3 bases from V and 6 bases from J, with 9 bases between. The DNA of the CDR3 is TGTGCCAGCAGCTTGGGACTTTTCAATGAGCAGTTCTTC. This sequence encodes CASSLGLFNEQFF. Combining the CDR3 with reference TRBV11-2 and TRBJ2-1 gives the whole variable domain EAGVAQSPRYKIIEKRQSVAFWCNPISGHATLYWYQQILGQGPKLLIQFQNNGVVDDSQLPKDRFSAERLKGVDSTLKIQPAKLEDSAVYLCASSLGLFNEQFFGPGTRLTVL.

In its sample, this clonotype was seen many times. The genes are TRBV5-1 and TRBJ2-3; 11 bases fit TRBD2. V trimming: 1 base; J trimming: 4 bases; junction bases outside the gene matches: 5. This CDR3 is 16 amino acids long. Germline-derived CDR1 and CDR2 are SGHRS and YFSETQ. The CDR3 bases are TGCGCCAGCAGCTTGACTAGCGGGAGTTCTTCAGATACGCAGTATTTT. Amino acids: CASSLTSGSSSDTQYF.

This clonotype was seen ten or more times. The chain couples TRBV6-9 to TRBJ2-2, with TRBD1 identical over 7 bases. Germline CDR1 is MNHGY and CDR2 is SVAAGI. V was pared by 4 bases and J by 3 bases, with 11 bases of the junction left unmatched. This CDR3 is 17 amino acids long. The CDR3 here is CASSLLGTERDTGELFF. In DNA, the CDR3 is TGTGCCAGCAGTTTATTGGGGACAGAAAGAGACACCGGGGAGCTGTTTTTT.

This clonotype was recorded many times. The chain links TRBV24-1 to TRBJ2-1, with TRBD2 identical over 9 bases. The length of the CDR3 is 17 residues. Looked up from germline, CDR1 is KGHDR and CDR2 is SFDVKD. J gave up 4 bases and V 3 bases, and 9 bases lay outside the gene matches. CDR3 loop: CATSDPLAGDKYNEQFF. CDR3 in DNA: TGTGCCACCAGTGATCCTTTAGCGGGGGATAAGTACAATGAGCAGTTCTTC.

The sample holds many counts of this clonotype. The chain combines TRBV7-9 with TRBJ2-1; the D gene could be TRBD1 or TRBD2 (6 bases each). CDR1 and CDR2 from the germline V gene are SEHNR and FQNEAQ (reference sequence). Trimming cost V 5 bases and J 0 bases, with 14 bases left between them. This CDR3 has 16 amino acids. The CDR3 region is CASSGRDTSSYNEQFF. The CDR3 DNA reads TGTGCCAGCAGCGGGCGGGACACGAGCTCCTACAATGAGCAGTTCTTC.

This clonotype was seen repeatedly, ten times or more. The chain recombines TRBV11-2 with TRBJ2-7, with 12 bases identical to TRBD2. Germline values: CDR1 SGHAT, CDR2 FQNNGV. Unmatched junction bases numbered 4, after V lost 2 bases and J lost 5 bases. The CDR3 sequence is 15 residues long. Here the CDR3 reads CASSLQTSGSHEQYF. The CDR3 DNA sequence: TGTGCCAGCAGCTTACAGACTAGCGGGAGCCACGAGCAGTACTTC.

This clonotype was observed at least ten times. V is TRBV20-1 and J is TRBJ1-2, with D perhaps TRBD1 (5 bases). From germline, CDR1 is DFQATT and CDR2 SNEGSKA (reference sequence). CDR3 length: 15 residues. V lost 3 bases and J lost 0, with 14 bases in between. CDR3 residues: CSARALQASNYGYTF. The CDR3 DNA is TGCAGTGCTAGGGCCCTACAGGCCTCTAACTATGGCTACACCTTC.

Ten or more counts support this clonotype. The chain is built from TRBV20-1 and TRBJ1-2; D uncertain. Trimming cost V 5 bases and J 4 bases, with 8 bases left between them. There are 11 residues in the CDR3. CDR1 and CDR2 (germline): DFQATT, SNEGSKA (reference sequence). CDR3 in DNA: TGCAGTGCTGGCAAGTTCTATGGCTACACCTTC. Residues: CSAGKFYGYTF.

The chain couples TRBV9 to TRBJ1-1; no firm D call. Germline V lookup: CDR1 SGDLS, CDR2 YYNGEE. V lost 1 base and J 3 bases, leaving 7 bases between the germline ends. The CDR3 has 13 residues. The CDR3 reads CASSVRWDTEAFF. Here the CDR3 DNA reads TGTGCCAGCAGCGTACGCTGGGACACTGAAGCTTTCTTT.

This clonotype was recorded many times. The chain has TRBV20-1 and TRBJ2-3; tentatively, D is TRBD2 (5 bases). This CDR3 contains 15 residues. V was shortened by 8 bases and J by 0 bases, with 18 bases between the two germline ends. The germline V gene encodes CDR1 DFQATT and CDR2 SNEGSKA (reference sequence). The CDR3: CSCEADLTSTDTQYF. CDR3 sequence (DNA): TGCAGTTGCGAAGCGGACCTAACTAGCACAGATACGCAGTATTTT.

J is TRBJ2-7 and V is TRBV27; a possible D gene is TRBD2 (6 bases). The length of the CDR3 is 15 residues. Germline values: CDR1 MNHEY, CDR2 SMNVEV (reference sequence). V shed 0 bases and J shed 2 bases, with 11 bases lying between them. The DNA for the CDR3 is TGTGCCAGCAGTTTATCATTGGGGAGGACCTACGAGCAGTACTTC. Its translation: CASSLSLGRTYEQYF.

This rearrangement joins TRBV12-3 or TRBV12-4 to TRBJ2-3; D is perhaps TRBD1 (6 bases). V lost 5 bases to trimming and J lost 6 bases, with 9 bases between them. CDR3 length: 12 amino acids. The DNA for the CDR3 is TGTGCCAGCAGTACTCAGGGGGATACGCAGTATTTT. Translation: CASSTQGDTQYF.

The gene calls are TRBV6-5 and TRBJ2-1; 10 bases align to TRBD1. The length of the CDR3 is 18 residues. Germline V CDR1 and CDR2: MNHEY, SVGAGI. V trimming: 5 bases; J trimming: 7 bases; junction bases outside the gene matches: 17. The CDR3 DNA is TGTGCCAGCAGTATTCTTCCGACAGGGGGCAACCCTAGGAATGAGCAGTTCTTC. It codes for CASSILPTGGNPRNEQFF.

This clonotype was recorded at least ten times. V is TRBV12-3 or TRBV12-4 and J is TRBJ2-5, with 11 bases aligning to TRBD2. The CDR3 is 16 residues long. After removal of 3 bases from V and 7 bases from J, the junction contained 10 bases not matched to a gene. The chain's CDR3 is CASSFSPTSGSVTQYF. The CDR3, as DNA: TGTGCCAGCAGTTTTAGCCCCACTAGCGGGAGCGTGACCCAGTACTTC.

This clonotype has at least ten counts. The chain couples TRBV10-2 to TRBJ2-3, with TRBD1 matching over 7 bases. CDR3 length equals 16 residues. The V gene end was trimmed by 6 bases and the J gene end by 5 bases; junction bases not matched to a gene: 14. CDR1 and CDR2 from the germline V gene are WSHSY and SAAADI. Here the CDR3 reads CASSRLRTGRGDTQYF. The CDR3 bases are TGCGCCAGCAGCCGCCTTCGGACAGGCCGGGGAGATACGCAGTATTTT.

This clonotype came up many times. The rearrangement uses TRBV2 and TRBJ2-1; 7 bases line up with TRBD2. The V gene end was trimmed by 4 bases and the J gene end by 3 bases; junction bases not matched to a gene: 9. The CDR3 runs 16 residues. Germline CDR1 and CDR2: SNHLY and FYNNEI. DNA of the CDR3: TGTGCCAGCAGTGTGGGAGGGCTAATACTCTACAATGAGCAGTTCTTC. Residues: CASSVGGLILYNEQFF.

The V gene is TRBV7-2, the J gene TRBJ2-7, with TRBD1 identical over 7 bases. Germline CDR1 reads SGHTA; CDR2 reads FQGNSA. With V trimmed by 3 bases and J by 5 bases, 7 bases remained unmatched. This CDR3 has 14 residues. The CDR3 is CASSLVGGLNEQYF. CDR3 nucleotide sequence: TGTGCCAGCAGCTTGGTAGGGGGCCTGAACGAGCAGTACTTC.

This clonotype was observed at least ten times. This sequence joins TRBV7-2 and TRBJ1-2; 10 bases align to TRBD1. Losses at the gene ends were 1 base for V and 8 bases for J; bases not matched to a gene: 4. From germline, CDR1 is SGHTA and CDR2 FQGNSA. There are 14 residues in the CDR3. CDR3 amino acids: CASSLDGTGVGYTF. The CDR3 DNA reads as TGTGCCAGCAGCTTAGATGGGACAGGGGTAGGCTACACCTTC.

This clonotype has a count of ten or more. The chain recombines TRBV3-1 with TRBJ1-5; D gene ambiguous. This CDR3 is 15 amino acids long. Germline V lookup: CDR1 LGHDT, CDR2 YNNKEL (reference sequence). V lost 0 bases and J 4 bases, leaving 10 bases between the germline ends. The CDR3 DNA reads TGTGCCAGCAGCCAAGATTACGGGGTGAATCAGCCCCAGCATTTT. Translated: CASSQDYGVNQPQHF. Full variable domain (remainder filled in from reference TRBV3-1 and TRBJ1-5): DTAVSQTPKYLVTQMGNDKSIKCEQNLGHDTMYWYKQDSKKFLKIMFSYNNKELIINETVPNRFSPKSPDKAHLNLHINSLELGDSAVYFCASSQDYGVNQPQHFGDGTRLSIL.

The gene calls are TRBV6-1 and TRBJ2-3, with D uncertain. The CDR3 covers 13 residues. V was cut by 5 bases and J by 1 base, with 7 bases left in between. Germline CDR1 reads MNHNS; CDR2 reads SASEGT. This chain's CDR3 is CASSRTRTDTQYF. DNA for the CDR3: TGTGCCAGCAGTCGGACCCGCACAGATACGCAGTATTTT.

Only a few counts were recorded for this clonotype. The genes are TRBV21-1 and TRBJ1-2; TRBD1, as called in the table, went unchecked against the DNA. TRBV21-1 is a recognized pseudogene. This CDR3 is built from 13 residues. Written as DNA, the CDR3 is TGTGCCAGCAATGCAGGGGGATCTTATGGCTACACCTTC. Protein product: CASNAGGSYGYTF.

This chain joins TRBV7-2 and TRBJ2-1; D unclear. Germline V lookup: CDR1 SGHTA, CDR2 FQGNSA. V was cut by 5 bases and J by 0 bases, with 17 bases left in between. The CDR3 sequence is 17 residues long. DNA for the CDR3: TGTGCCAGCAGCCTTCTTCGGAGCCCAAGCTCCTACAATGAGCAGTTCTTC. Translating gives CASSLLRSPSSYNEQFF.